One sample yielded the 2 T cell receptor beta chains listed below, sequenced in a study of blood T cell repertoires in COVID-19. Method: immunoSEQ multiplex PCR; TCRdb's copy keeps in-frame clones and lacks some. Of roughly 160,000 clones in the sample, around 89% were seen once. Sequencing was carried out using peripheral blood. The source is a middle-aged man who had recovered from COVID-19.

Only one count was recorded for this clone. The chain uses TRBV28 and TRBJ1-6; TRBD1 is a possible D gene (5 bases). The ends were cut back, 2 bases at V and 6 bases at J, with 8 bases in the middle. Germline CDR1 and CDR2: MDHEN and SYDVKM. The CDR3 has 14 residues. CDR3 in amino acids: CASSLGQGNSPLHF. The CDR3 DNA reads as TGTGCCAGCAGTTTAGGGCAGGGTAATTCACCCCTCCACTTT. Filled out from reference TRBV28 and TRBJ1-6, the complete variable domain reads DVKVTQSSRYLVKRTGEKVFLECVQDMDHENMFWYRQDPGLGLRLIYFSYDVKMKEKGDIPEGYSVSREKKERFSLILESASTNQTSMYLCASSLGQGNSPLHFGNGTRLTVT.

The count of this clone is one. The V and J genes are TRBV28 and TRBJ1-5, with D perhaps TRBD1 (6 bases). CDR1 is MDHEN, CDR2 SYDVKM, per germline. The CDR3 covers 14 residues. Trimming removed 5 bases from V and 5 bases from J, with 13 bases in between. This CDR3 is CASSAGTLDQPQHF. The CDR3 region has the DNA TGTGCCAGCAGTGCCGGGACACTTGATCAGCCCCAGCATTTT.